This passage covers 10 T cell receptor beta chains from one sample sequenced in a study of monozygotic twins with inflammatory bowel disease. With the 5' RACE reads reprocessed, TCRdb shows one record per CDR3 protein and no DNA. The clone table shows around 450,000 distinct CDR3 sequences, with the ten largest holding 2.4%. Sequencing was carried out using blood. All receptors come from a human donor with ulcerative colitis or Crohn's disease, or a healthy co-twin of an affected twin (not recorded which).

The rearrangement uses TRBV29-1 and TRBJ1-4. The length of the CDR3 is 11 residues. Germline assignment: CDR1 SQVTM and CDR2 ANQGSEA. The CDR3: CSVVWGEKLFF.

V and J are TRBV12-3 or TRBV12-4 and TRBJ1-6; TCRdb proposes TRBD1, but this gene call is untestable without DNA. CDR3 length: 14 residues. The CDR3 sequence: CASSPTGVNSPLHF.

The genes are TRBV7-3 and TRBJ2-1; TCRdb picks TRBD1, but there is no DNA to check that call. CDR1 is SGHTA, CDR2 FQGTGA, per germline. The CDR3 covers 13 residues. The CDR3 is CASSPTGINEQFF.

The V gene is TRBV12-3 or TRBV12-4, the J gene TRBJ1-1. The CDR3 sequence is 13 residues long. The CDR3 reads CASSFAGNTEAFF.

The V gene is TRBV27, the J gene TRBJ2-7; TCRdb's assignment of TRBD1 cannot be checked, as there is no DNA. There are 15 residues in the CDR3. Germline V lookup: CDR1 MNHEY, CDR2 SMNVEV (reference sequence). CDR3 sequence reads: CASSLKGGGSYEQYF.

The chain carries TRBV2 and TRBJ2-3; TCRdb reports TRBD2, a call that lacks DNA to check it against. The CDR3 totals 15 residues. CDR1 is SNHLY and CDR2 is FYNNEI in the germline V gene. The CDR3 spells CASSPGGAAADTQYF. The complete variable domain, with remaining parts taken from reference TRBV2 and TRBJ2-3, reads EPEVTQTPSHQVTQMGQEVILRCVPISNHLYFYWYRQILGQKVEFLVSFYNNEISEKSEIFDDQFSVERPDGSNFTLKIRSTKLEDSAMYFCASSPGGAAADTQYFGPGTRLTVL.

This rearrangement joins TRBV5-1 to TRBJ1-1. The germline CDR1 and CDR2 sequences are SGHRS and YFSETQ. The CDR3 is 14 residues long. The CDR3 loop reads CASSLLVGLSEAFF.

The chain recombines TRBV12-3 or TRBV12-4 with TRBJ2-1; TCRdb returns TRBD2, unconfirmable since there is no DNA. The CDR3 is 15 residues long. The chain's CDR3 is CASSSGLAGNNEQFF.

V is TRBV7-8 and J is TRBJ1-4. The germline gives CDR1 SGHVS, CDR2 FQNEAQ. This CDR3 region has 16 residues. CDR3 loop: CASSLARQPFNEKLFF.

CDR3 protein: CSARMGGRAHEQYF. The rearrangement uses TRBV20-1 and TRBJ2-7; checking the TCRdb D call of TRBD2 is not possible without DNA. In germline, CDR1 is DFQATT, CDR2 SNEGSKA (reference sequence). This CDR3 has 14 residues.